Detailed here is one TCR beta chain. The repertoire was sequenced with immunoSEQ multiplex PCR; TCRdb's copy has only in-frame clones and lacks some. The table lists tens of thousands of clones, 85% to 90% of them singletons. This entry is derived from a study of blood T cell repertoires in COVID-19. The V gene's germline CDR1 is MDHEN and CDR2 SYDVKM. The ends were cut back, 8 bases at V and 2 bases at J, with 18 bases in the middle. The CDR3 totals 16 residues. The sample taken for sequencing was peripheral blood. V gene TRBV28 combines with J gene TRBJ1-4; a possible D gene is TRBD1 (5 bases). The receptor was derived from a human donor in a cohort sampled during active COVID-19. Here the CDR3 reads CASSRKGLPTNEKLFF. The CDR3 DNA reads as TGTGCCAGCTCCCGGAAGGGGCTGCCGACTAATGAAAAACTGTTTTTT.